This entry lists 25 T cell receptor beta chains sequenced from one sample in a study of early stage breast cancer tumors. Measured with immunoSEQ multiplex PCR; TCRdb has only the in-frame clones, and not every one. The repertoire includes approximately 48,000 clones, just over 90% of them detected once, and 5% sits in the top ten. The sample was blood. These receptors all come from a person aged 70 to 85 with breast cancer.

The genes are TRBV28 and TRBJ1-4; D not resolved. Germline CDR1 and CDR2: MDHEN and SYDVKM. The CDR3 consists of 16 residues. Trimming pared 3 bases from V and 0 bases from J, leaving 11 bases between. CDR3 in amino acids: CASSLEQQSTNEKLFF. The CDR3 DNA sequence: TGTGCCAGCAGTTTGGAACAACAGTCAACTAATGAAAAACTGTTTTTT.

The chain couples TRBV6-1 to TRBJ1-1; D unclear. Germline V gene data show CDR1 as MNHNS and CDR2 as SASEGT. The CDR3 is 14 amino acids. The V end lost 3 bases, the J end lost 0 bases, and 8 bases lay between the germline ends. The CDR3 DNA reads as TGTGCCAGCAGTGAGAACATGATGAACACTGAAGCTTTCTTT. Translated, it gives CASSENMMNTEAFF.

The genes are TRBV11-2 and TRBJ2-7; 12 nucleotides agree with TRBD2. From germline, CDR1 is SGHAT and CDR2 FQNNGV. V lost 5 bases and J lost 4; bases outside the gene matches: 3. The CDR3 covers 14 residues. CDR3: CASSPGTSGYEQYF. The CDR3 DNA is TGTGCCAGCAGCCCCGGGACTAGCGGGTACGAGCAGTACTTC.

The J gene is TRBJ2-7, the V gene TRBV5-1, with 8 bases fitting TRBD2. Germline V gene data show CDR1 as SGHRS and CDR2 as YFSETQ. CDR3 size: 15 residues. After removal of 4 bases from V and 9 bases from J, the junction contained 15 bases not matched to a gene. The CDR3 DNA reads TGCGCCAGCAGCGGGGGACCAGCGGGAGACTACAGGCAGTACTTC. This codes for CASSGGPAGDYRQYF.

The chain has TRBV9 and TRBJ2-3, with a weak D call TRBD1 (6 bases). The length of the CDR3 is 16 residues. Germline V gene sequence: CDR1 SGDLS, CDR2 YYNGEE. Deletions cut 3 bases from V and 2 bases from J, with 16 bases between. The CDR3 is CASSGPSGASTDTQYF. CDR3 in DNA: TGTGCCAGCAGCGGACCATCAGGGGCGTCCACAGATACGCAGTATTTT.

The chain carries TRBV6-5 and TRBJ1-6; D gene ambiguous. Germline V CDR1 and CDR2: MNHEY, SVGAGI. The V gene lost 2 bases and the J gene lost 6 bases, with 11 bases spanning the gap. The CDR3 is 15 amino acids. This CDR3 reads CASSYGRDSNSPLHF. For the CDR3, the DNA is TGTGCCAGCAGTTACGGTCGGGATAGTAATTCACCCCTCCACTTT.

V gene TRBV7-6 combines with J gene TRBJ2-3; perhaps TRBD1 as D (7 bases). V lost 5 bases, J lost 2 bases, and 14 bases lay in between. The CDR3 has 15 amino acids. The germline V gene encodes CDR1 SGHVS and CDR2 FNYEAQ. The CDR3 loop is CASSPGDRTTDTQYF. CDR3 nucleotides: TGTGCCAGCAGCCCGGGGGACAGAACCACAGATACGCAGTATTTT.

The V call is TRBV5-1, the J call TRBJ1-5, with 9 bases that match TRBD1. The V segment lost 4 bases and the J segment 5 bases; nucleotides outside the gene matches: 7. The CDR3 is 15 residues long. Germline V gene sequence: CDR1 SGHRS, CDR2 YFSETQ. CDR3 bases: TGCGCCAGCAGCCCAGGGGACAGGGAATATCAGCCCCAGCATTTT. This encodes CASSPGDREYQPQHF.

The chain uses TRBV5-6 and TRBJ2-3, with 10 bases matching TRBD2. Looked up from germline, CDR1 is SGHDT and CDR2 is YYEEEE. The CDR3 runs to 15 residues. V gave up 0 bases and J gave up 3 bases; unmatched junction bases: 1. This CDR3 is CASSLGAGGTDTQYF. CDR3 sequence (DNA): TGTGCCAGCAGCTTGGGAGCGGGAGGGACAGATACGCAGTATTTT.

V gene TRBV19 combines with J gene TRBJ1-1; maybe TRBD1 (6 bases). CDR3 size: 13 residues. CDR1 LNHDA and CDR2 SQIVND come from the germline V gene (reference sequence). V gave up 7 bases and J gave up 4 bases, with 13 bases separating them. The CDR3 region is CASTSQGSTEAFF. CDR3 nucleotides: TGTGCCAGTACATCGCAGGGGAGCACTGAAGCTTTCTTT. Combining the CDR3 with reference TRBV19 and TRBJ1-1 gives the whole variable domain DGGITQSPKYLFRKEGQNVTLSCEQNLNHDAMYWYRQDPGQGLRLIYYSQIVNDFQKGDIAEGYSVSREKKESFPLTVTSAQKNPTAFYLCASTSQGSTEAFFGQGTRLTVV.

The gene calls are TRBV6-1 and TRBJ1-3; D remains ambiguous. There are 14 residues in the CDR3. Looked up from germline, CDR1 is MNHNS and CDR2 is SASEGT. Trimming removed 2 bases from V and 1 base from J, with 6 bases in between. CDR3 nucleotide sequence: TGTGCCAGCAGTGAACGGGGTTCTGGAAACACCATATATTTT. Protein: CASSERGSGNTIYF.

This clone was seen just once. The gene calls are TRBV6-6 and TRBJ2-1, with D hard to call. The CDR3 covers 13 residues. Between the trimmed V and J ends, which lost 6 bases and 15 bases, there was a span of 21 bases. Germline V CDR1 and CDR2: MNHNY, SVGAGI (reference sequence). The CDR3 DNA sequence: TGTGCCAGCAGCGACGACTTAATACGACGTCGGTTCTTC. It codes for CASSDDLIRRRFF.

The chain joins TRBV5-1 to TRBJ2-3; D is uncertain. CDR3 length: 14 residues. The V and J ends lost 1 base and 4 bases respectively, with 10 bases between them. CDR1 is SGHRS, CDR2 YFSETQ, per germline. This chain's CDR3 is CASSLLADSDTQYF. The DNA of the CDR3 is TGCGCCAGCAGCTTGTTGGCTGACTCAGATACGCAGTATTTT.

The chain couples TRBV5-6 to TRBJ2-5, with 7 bases matching TRBD2. The J segment lost 5 bases and the V segment lost 0 bases, leaving 4 bases of the junction unmatched. The CDR3 runs to 14 residues. The germline V gene encodes CDR1 SGHDT and CDR2 YYEEEE. This chain's CDR3 is CASSLAVGGETQYF. The CDR3 DNA sequence: TGTGCCAGCAGCTTGGCCGTGGGGGGGGAGACCCAGTACTTC.

The V gene is TRBV4-3, the J gene TRBJ2-7; D is possibly TRBD1 (5 bases). Deletions cut 1 base from V and 2 bases from J, with 6 bases between. CDR1 and CDR2 from the germline V gene are LGHNA and YSLEER. There are 13 residues in the CDR3. The CDR3 DNA sequence: TGCGCCAGCAGCCAAGCACAGGCCTACGAGCAGTACTTC. It translates to CASSQAQAYEQYF.

The chain combines TRBV30 with TRBJ2-6; D gene ambiguous. V was clipped by 3 bases and J by 0 bases, with 9 bases between them. Germline V gene data show CDR1 as GTSNPN and CDR2 as SVGIG (reference sequence). CDR3 length equals 15 residues. DNA for the CDR3: TGTGCCTGGAGCGAGACTTTCTCTGGGGCCAACGTCCTGACTTTC. Translating gives CAWSETFSGANVLTF.

V is TRBV4-1 and J is TRBJ1-1, with no clear D. Germline V lookup: CDR1 MGHRA, CDR2 YSYEKL. The CDR3 is 14 residues long. The V and J ends lost 1 base and 5 bases respectively, with 11 bases between them. CDR3 nucleotides: TGCGCCAGCAGCCAAGTGAGGTCGGGAACTGAAGCTTTCTTT. This gives the protein CASSQVRSGTEAFF.

This chain connects TRBV7-2 to TRBJ2-3; a possible D gene is TRBD2 (5 bases). V lost 0 bases, J lost 2 bases, and 9 bases lay in between. The germline V gene encodes CDR1 SGHTA and CDR2 FQGNSA. The length of the CDR3 is 15 residues. CDR3 sequence reads: CASSLALVPTDTQYF. CDR3 nucleotide sequence: TGTGCCAGCAGCTTAGCACTAGTCCCCACAGATACGCAGTATTTT.

This clone was detected only a few times. V usage is TRBV6-5 and J usage is TRBJ1-2, with 7 bases identical to TRBD1. Trimming at V came to 6 bases and at J to 3 bases, leaving 10 bases not matched to a gene. In germline, CDR1 is MNHEY, CDR2 SVGAGI. CDR3 length equals 15 residues. The CDR3: CASSRPGQSYYGYTF. CDR3 in DNA: TGTGCCAGCAGCCGCCCGGGACAGAGCTACTATGGCTACACCTTC.

The V and J genes are TRBV9 and TRBJ1-1; no clear D. This CDR3 has 13 amino acids. V lost 2 bases and J lost 1, with 6 bases in between. Germline values: CDR1 SGDLS, CDR2 YYNGEE. CDR3 residues: CASSVLSNTEAFF. CDR3 in DNA: TGTGCCAGCAGCGTTTTATCGAACACTGAAGCTTTCTTT. Supplemented by reference TRBV9 and TRBJ1-1, the full variable domain reads DSGVTQTPKHLITATGQRVTLRCSPRSGDLSVYWYQQSLDQGLQFLIQYYNGEERAKGNILERFSAQQFPDLHSELNLSSLELGDSALYFCASSVLSNTEAFFGQGTRLTVV.

This chain connects TRBV19 to TRBJ2-5, with D tentatively TRBD2 (6 bases). The CDR3 is 15 residues long. Germline V gene lookup returns CDR1 LNHDA and CDR2 SQIVND (reference sequence). V was cut by 6 bases and J by 0 bases, with 14 bases left in between. The CDR3 protein is CASRPSLAYQETQYF. In DNA, the CDR3 is TGTGCCAGTAGGCCTAGCCTAGCGTACCAAGAGACCCAGTACTTC.

This clone was observed once. V and J are TRBV30 and TRBJ1-2, with no clear D. Trimming cost V 1 base and J 5 bases, with 14 bases left between them. CDR3 length equals 14 residues. The V gene's germline CDR1 is GTSNPN and CDR2 SVGIG (reference sequence). CDR3 nucleotide sequence: TGTGCCTGGAGTGCCGGATATCTGACATATGGCTACACCTTC. Encoded protein: CAWSAGYLTYGYTF.

In nucleotides, the CDR3 is TGTGCCAGCAGCTTTGCGGGACAAAACATTCAGTACTTC. Encoded protein: CASSFAGQNIQYF. The genes are TRBV5-4 and TRBJ2-4, with D maybe TRBD2 (6 bases). V was trimmed by 2 bases and J by 5 bases, leaving 8 bases between them. The CDR3 runs 13 residues. In germline, CDR1 is SGHNT, CDR2 YYREEE (reference sequence).

V is TRBV5-1 and J is TRBJ2-3, with 14 bases that match TRBD2. Germline assignment: CDR1 SGHRS and CDR2 YFSETQ. V lost 4 bases, J lost 2 bases, and 9 bases stayed unmatched. The length of the CDR3 is 18 residues. CDR3 sequence (DNA): TGCGCCAGCAGCATCGGGACTAGCGGGGGCCCCCCCACAGATACGCAGTATTTT. Translation gives CASSIGTSGGPPTDTQYF.

The rearrangement uses TRBV10-3 and TRBJ1-3; weak D call: TRBD1 (5 bases). The CDR3 is 17 amino acids. Germline V gene sequence: CDR1 ENHRY, CDR2 SYGVKD. Trimming removed 7 bases from V and 0 bases from J, with 19 bases in between. CDR3 nucleotide sequence: TGTGCCATCACCCCCGTGGGGCCAATAAGCTCTGGAAACACCATATATTTT. Amino acid sequence: CAITPVGPISSGNTIYF.